The 23 T cell receptor beta chains listed next were all sequenced from one sample in a study of T cells of healthy individuals. TCRdb passed the 5' RACE reads through MiXCR, listing each CDR3 protein once. Of about 53,000 distinct CDR3 sequences in the sample, roughly 14% are singletons; the top ten hold 16%. Every receptor here comes from a human donor in good health.

This clonotype was recorded at least ten times. The gene calls are TRBV4-3 and TRBJ1-1; D unclear. V was trimmed by 5 bases and J by 3 bases, leaving 7 bases between them. The CDR3 covers 12 residues. Germline V lookup: CDR1 LGHNA, CDR2 YSLEER. CDR3 bases: TGCGCCAGCAGCTCAGCATACACTGAAGCTTTCTTT. Translating gives CASSSAYTEAFF.

This clonotype was counted a few times. The chain combines TRBV5-1 with TRBJ2-7, with 9 positions matching TRBD1. The CDR3 sequence is 14 residues long. Losses at the gene ends were 7 bases for V and 1 base for J; bases not matched to a gene: 6. Per the germline V gene, CDR1 is SGHRS and CDR2 is YFSETQ. This chain's CDR3 is CASGSGQGSYEQYF. CDR3 nucleotides: TGCGCCAGCGGGTCCGGACAGGGGTCCTACGAGCAGTACTTC.

The chain employs TRBV20-1 and TRBJ2-1, with TRBD2 matching 11 bases. Germline CDR1 is DFQATT and CDR2 is SNEGSKA (reference sequence). V lost 6 bases and J lost 7; bases outside the gene matches: 8. CDR3 length equals 14 residues. The CDR3 protein is CSARGASGRNEQFF. The CDR3 DNA follows: TGCAGTGCCCGGGGAGCTAGCGGGAGGAATGAGCAGTTCTTC.

This clonotype was seen only a few times. The chain links TRBV5-4 to TRBJ2-2, with TRBD1 matching 10 bases. Trimming took 3 bases from V and 6 from J; bases not matched to a gene: 5. CDR1 SGHNT and CDR2 YYREEE come from the germline V gene (reference sequence). CDR3 length: 15 amino acids. The chain's CDR3 is CASSSGGQGAGELFF. CDR3 nucleotide sequence: TGTGCCAGCAGCTCCGGAGGACAGGGGGCCGGGGAGCTGTTTTTT.

This clonotype was seen ten or more times. The chain employs TRBV27 and TRBJ1-1; D is perhaps TRBD1 (5 bases). Germline-derived CDR1 and CDR2 are MNHEY and SMNVEV (reference sequence). The CDR3 length is 14 residues. V shed 3 bases and J shed 5 bases, with 13 bases lying between them. The CDR3: CASSFIEGRTEAFF. CDR3 coding DNA: TGTGCCAGCAGTTTTATCGAGGGGCGGACTGAAGCTTTCTTT.

This clonotype was seen only a few times. The chain uses TRBV24-1 and TRBJ2-5; 7 bases agree with TRBD1. The V gene end was trimmed by 7 bases and the J gene end by 1 base; junction bases not matched to a gene: 5. The CDR3 has 14 amino acids. Germline V gives CDR1 KGHDR, CDR2 SFDVKD. The DNA of the CDR3 is TGTGCCACCAGCAAGGGGACAGCCCAAGAGACCCAGTACTTC. It codes for CATSKGTAQETQYF.

The chain carries TRBV19 and TRBJ2-2; 8 bases map to TRBD1. V trimming: 9 bases; J trimming: 2 bases; junction bases outside the gene matches: 5. Germline V gene sequence: CDR1 LNHDA, CDR2 SQIVND (reference sequence). The CDR3 is 14 amino acids. CDR3 loop: CASKGQGNTGELFF. The CDR3 DNA sequence: TGTGCCAGCAAAGGACAGGGAAACACCGGGGAGCTGTTTTTT.

This clonotype appeared a few times. This sequence joins TRBV27 and TRBJ1-5, with D hard to call. The CDR3 sequence is 13 residues long. Germline CDR1 MNHEY, CDR2 SMNVEV (reference sequence). V dropped 6 bases and J dropped 3 bases, with 9 bases sitting between them. The DNA for the CDR3 is TGTGCCAGCAGAAAGACAATCAATCAGCCCCAGCATTTT. This sequence encodes CASRKTINQPQHF.

This clonotype was seen ten or more times. This rearrangement joins TRBV18 to TRBJ1-5; 8 bases line up with TRBD1. Germline trimming cut 2 bases from V and 7 bases from J; bases unmatched to any gene: 13. Looked up from germline, CDR1 is KGHSH and CDR2 is LQKENI. The CDR3 length is 17 residues. This CDR3 is CASSPSGGKTGEQPQHF. CDR3 nucleotides: TGTGCCAGCTCACCAAGCGGGGGTAAGACAGGGGAACAGCCCCAGCATTTT.

In this sample, this clonotype turned up a few times. The genes are TRBV2 and TRBJ1-2; D unresolved. The ends were cut back, 4 bases at V and 0 bases at J, with 12 bases in the middle. The CDR3 loop spans 15 amino acids. The germline V gene has CDR1 SNHLY and CDR2 FYNNEI. CDR3: CASSVEAPPNYGYTF. As DNA, the CDR3 is TGTGCCAGCAGTGTGGAAGCCCCTCCTAACTATGGCTACACCTTC. Supplemented by reference TRBV2 and TRBJ1-2, the full variable domain reads EPEVTQTPSHQVTQMGQEVILRCVPISNHLYFYWYRQILGQKVEFLVSFYNNEISEKSEIFDDQFSVERPDGSNFTLKIRSTKLEDSAMYFCASSVEAPPNYGYTFGSGTRLTVV.

This clonotype was recorded many times. V gene TRBV5-4 combines with J gene TRBJ2-1, with D perhaps being TRBD1 or TRBD2 (5 bases each). V gave up 0 bases and J gave up 3 bases, with 10 bases separating them. This CDR3 contains 15 residues. CDR1 and CDR2 from the germline V gene are SGHNT and YYREEE (reference sequence). CDR3 bases: TGTGCCAGCAGCTTGGTCGGGGCGGACTACAATGAGCAGTTCTTC. Its protein is CASSLVGADYNEQFF.

The chain links TRBV20-1 to TRBJ2-2; 10 nucleotides agree with TRBD2. The CDR3 sequence is 18 residues long. After removal of 0 bases from V and 5 bases from J, the junction contained 12 bases not matched to a gene. Germline V CDR1 and CDR2: DFQATT, SNEGSKA (reference sequence). The CDR3 reads CSARDRLAGALRTGELFF. CDR3 sequence (DNA): TGCAGTGCTAGAGATCGTCTAGCGGGAGCGCTAAGGACCGGGGAGCTGTTTTTT.

This clonotype was counted at least ten times. The V and J genes are TRBV11-2 and TRBJ2-3; no clear D gene. This CDR3 has 13 residues. The V end was cut by 5 bases, the J end by 5 bases, with 11 bases between. Germline V CDR1 and CDR2: SGHAT, FQNNGV. The CDR3 reads CASSRGRKDTQYF. The CDR3 DNA sequence: TGTGCCAGCAGCCGCGGACGGAAAGATACGCAGTATTTT.

This clonotype has at least ten counts. This chain joins TRBV12-3 or TRBV12-4 and TRBJ2-1; TRBD2 agrees at 8 bases. With 1 base clipped from V and 6 bases from J, the junction kept 11 bases outside the gene matches. The CDR3 is 17 amino acids. The CDR3 here is CASSLVVAGLGGNEQFF. Written as DNA, the CDR3 is TGTGCCAGCAGTTTAGTGGTAGCGGGACTCGGGGGCAATGAGCAGTTCTTC.

The chain links TRBV5-1 to TRBJ2-1; either TRBD1 or TRBD2 may fit D (5 bases each). The CDR3 is 17 amino acids. Deletions cut 4 bases from V and 0 bases from J, with 17 bases between. Per germline, CDR1 SGHRS and CDR2 YFSETQ. The CDR3, as DNA: TGCGCCAGCAGCCCGACCGGGACCGAGAGCTCCTACAATGAGCAGTTCTTC. Translated: CASSPTGTESSYNEQFF.

V usage is TRBV27 and J usage is TRBJ2-7; D possibly corresponds to TRBD1 (5 bases). Germline values: CDR1 MNHEY, CDR2 SMNVEV (reference sequence). V lost 3 bases and J lost 0, with 12 bases in between. This CDR3 region has 15 residues. CDR3 residues: CASSFGQRSSYEQYF. The CDR3 DNA follows: TGTGCCAGCAGTTTTGGACAAAGGAGCTCCTACGAGCAGTACTTC.

The chain has TRBV3-1 and TRBJ2-2; maybe TRBD1 (6 bases). In germline, CDR1 is LGHDT, CDR2 YNNKEL (reference sequence). Trimming removed 4 bases at V and 2 bases at J, with 23 bases between. This CDR3 has 19 amino acids. DNA for the CDR3: TGTGCCAGCAGCCTTCCGGAGGTGGGGGCGTATATTAACACCGGGGAGCTGTTTTTT. Its translation: CASSLPEVGAYINTGELFF.

This clonotype was found many times. This chain uses TRBV9 with TRBJ2-2, with D perhaps TRBD1 (6 bases). Trimming shortened V by 0 bases and J by 5 bases, and 11 bases separated the two germline ends. The CDR3 consists of 15 residues. Looked up from germline, CDR1 is SGDLS and CDR2 is YYNGEE. The CDR3 region is CASSVEQGGTGELFF. CDR3 bases: TGTGCCAGCAGCGTAGAACAGGGTGGAACCGGGGAGCTGTTTTTT.

Many counts were recorded for this clonotype. The chain couples TRBV11-1 to TRBJ2-5; D call uncertain. CDR1 is SGHAT, CDR2 FQDESV, per germline (reference sequence). This CDR3 spans 12 amino acids. V was cut by 5 bases and J by 2 bases, with 6 bases left in between. CDR3 loop: CASSRSQETQYF. The CDR3 nucleotides are TGTGCCAGCAGCCGCTCACAAGAGACCCAGTACTTC.

Only a few counts were recorded for this clonotype. The rearrangement uses TRBV4-3 and TRBJ1-2; 11 nucleotides match TRBD1. The CDR3 spans 15 residues. The V gene end was trimmed by 1 base and the J gene end by 4 bases; junction bases not matched to a gene: 2. From germline, CDR1 is LGHNA and CDR2 YSLEER. CDR3 sequence reads: CASSQGGQGVYGYTF. As DNA, the CDR3 is TGCGCCAGCAGCCAAGGGGGACAGGGGGTCTATGGCTACACCTTC.

By share, this clonotype counts as medium-sized. The CDR3 loop reads CSASQDSNQPQHF. The DNA of the CDR3 is TGCAGTGCTTCACAGGATAGCAATCAGCCCCAGCATTTT. The chain carries TRBV20-1 and TRBJ1-5, with a possible D match to TRBD1 (5 bases). Germline values: CDR1 DFQATT, CDR2 SNEGSKA (reference sequence). V was pared by 5 bases and J by 0 bases, with 8 bases between. CDR3 length: 13 residues.

This clonotype occurred a few times. The chain has TRBV12-3 or TRBV12-4 and TRBJ1-5; D is unclear. The CDR3 consists of 15 residues. Trimming took 2 bases from V and 4 from J, leaving 12 bases between them. This CDR3 is CASSLIPDPNQPQHF. CDR3 nucleotide sequence: TGTGCCAGCAGTTTAATTCCGGACCCTAATCAGCCCCAGCATTTT.

This clonotype was counted at least ten times. The rearrangement joins TRBV18 to TRBJ1-5; D not resolved. The germline CDR1 and CDR2 sequences are KGHSH and LQKENI. V dropped 2 bases and J dropped 2 bases, with 13 bases sitting between them. The CDR3 has 16 amino acids. The CDR3: CASSPSTPKGNQPQHF. DNA for the CDR3: TGTGCCAGCTCACCATCAACTCCGAAGGGCAATCAGCCCCAGCATTTT.